The text below deals with one TCR beta chain. Its matching antigen is unknown. The sample is drawn from a study of cytomegalovirus exposure and HLA in healthy donors. Study-wide results and limits: Of the V segments, some could not be distinguished, including TRBV6-2 and TRBV6-3, and were excluded. Common viral pathogens (according to a later analysis) appeared linked to several of the most significant clusters.

The CDR3 is made up of 11 amino acids. Trimming removed 7 bases from V and 7 bases from J, with 10 bases in between. Per germline, CDR1 SGHAT and CDR2 FQDESV (reference sequence). These donors counted as nominally healthy when sampled, but unrecorded immune exposures were likely. PCR primers comprised 60 Vbeta and 13 Jbeta primers. Method: immunoSEQ multiplex PCR; TCRdb's copy keeps in-frame clones and lacks some. Among about 160,000 clones listed, approximately 81% were seen once. The specimen was PBMCs. The receptor was isolated from a young man in good health and CMV-seronegative. This sequence joins TRBV11-1 and TRBJ1-1, with D uncertain. The CDR3 loop reads CASNSFGEAFF. The CDR3 nucleotides read TGTGCCAGCAACTCATTTGGTGAAGCTTTCTTT.